Presented here are 8 T cell receptor beta chains from one specimen sequenced in a study of T-cell memory formation after mild COVID-19. TCRdb recomputed calls from the 5' RACE reads with MiXCR, one row per CDR3 protein. The table has hundreds of thousands of distinct CDR3 sequences, 16% seen once. Material for sequencing was PBMCs or a T cell subset sorted from them (not recorded which). The origin of the receptors is a man aged 18-30 years who had mild COVID-19 (a few samples of this study predate the infection). Cell type and time point are not known.

The table lists this clonotype with a few counts. The genes are TRBV20-1 and TRBJ2-5, with D hard to call. Germline V gene lookup returns CDR1 DFQATT and CDR2 SNEGSKA (reference sequence). Trimming left V 0 bases short and J 1 base short, with 9 bases between. CDR3 length: 14 residues. CDR3 nucleotide sequence: TGCAGTGCTAGAGATCCCAGGACCCAAGAGACCCAGTACTTC. Translation: CSARDPRTQETQYF.

The rearrangement joins TRBV4-2 to TRBJ1-5; D is unclear. The CDR3 has 15 residues. In germline, CDR1 is LGHNA, CDR2 YNFKEQ. The V end lost 0 bases, the J end lost 5 bases, and 11 bases lay between the germline ends. The CDR3 nucleotides are TGTGCCAGCAGCCAAGATCAGGAGGGTTATCAGCCCCAGCATTTT. Its protein product is CASSQDQEGYQPQHF.

The sample holds a few counts of this clonotype. The rearrangement uses TRBV7-3 and TRBJ2-5, with D hard to call. V dropped 2 bases and J dropped 3 bases, with 7 bases sitting between them. Germline V gene sequence: CDR1 SGHTA, CDR2 FQGTGA. This CDR3 region has 13 residues. The CDR3 here is CASSLLGEETQYF. The CDR3 coding sequence is TGTGCCAGCAGCTTACTTGGGGAAGAGACCCAGTACTTC.

This clonotype was observed a few times. The V call is TRBV12-3 or TRBV12-4, the J call TRBJ2-6; the D gene is possibly TRBD1 (6 bases). There are 15 residues in the CDR3. Trimming left V 5 bases short and J 4 bases short, with 12 bases between. Written as DNA, the CDR3 is TGTGCCAGCAGTGCCAGGGGTACCGGGGCCAACGTCCTGACTTTC. Translation: CASSARGTGANVLTF.

The chain employs TRBV7-6 and TRBJ2-3; the D gene could be TRBD1 or TRBD2 (7 bases each). This CDR3 is built from 15 residues. Trimming stripped 1 base from V and 10 bases from J, with 18 bases between. CDR1 is SGHVS and CDR2 is FNYEAQ in the germline V gene. CDR3: CASSLGTSSGGAQYF. The CDR3 DNA reads TGTGCCAGCAGCTTAGGGACCAGCTCAGGGGGGGCGCAGTATTTT.

This clonotype was counted between two and nine times. The chain links TRBV3-1 to TRBJ1-1; no definite D call. This CDR3 contains 13 residues. Germline V gene data show CDR1 as LGHDT and CDR2 as YNNKEL (reference sequence). V lost 4 bases, J lost 4 bases, and 10 bases lay in between. The chain's CDR3 is CASSPVPITEAFF. The CDR3 DNA is TGTGCCAGCAGCCCAGTTCCCATCACTGAAGCTTTCTTT.

This clonotype was recorded a few times. CDR3 region: CSATPTRVGGRDTQYF. Here the CDR3 DNA reads TGCAGTGCTACCCCAACCCGCGTTGGCGGGAGAGATACGCAGTATTTT. The rearrangement links TRBV20-1 to TRBJ2-3; the match to TRBD2 covers 7 bases. Germline V CDR1 and CDR2: DFQATT, SNEGSKA (reference sequence). The CDR3 consists of 16 residues. After removal of 4 bases from V and 5 bases from J, the junction contained 15 bases not matched to a gene.

V is TRBV5-5 and J is TRBJ2-3; 10 bases align to TRBD2. The CDR3 extends over 19 amino acids. CDR1 and CDR2 (germline): SGHKS, YYEKEE (reference sequence). V lost 0 bases and J lost 0; bases outside the gene matches: 10. This CDR3 reads CASSLVLAGGSTSTDTQYF. The CDR3 DNA reads TGTGCCAGCAGCTTGGTCTTAGCGGGGGGTTCCACTAGCACAGATACGCAGTATTTT. Full variable domain (rest looked up from reference TRBV5-5 and TRBJ2-3): DAGVTQSPTHLIKTRGQQVTLRCSPISGHKSVSWYQQVLGQGPQFIFQYYEKEERGRGNFPDRFSARQFPNYSSELNVNALLLGDSALYLCASSLVLAGGSTSTDTQYFGPGTRLTVL.